A single sample gave rise to the 29 T cell receptor beta chains below, sequenced in a study of blood T cell repertoires in COVID-19. TCRdb's copy holds only in-frame clones and misses some; the assay was immunoSEQ multiplex PCR. This table holds roughly 380,000 clones, approximately 84% found once. Sequencing used PBMCs or T cells enriched from blood (not recorded which). The origin of the receptors is a woman younger than 45 who had recovered from COVID-19.

V and J are TRBV21-1 and TRBJ1-6. TRBV21-1 constitutes a pseudogene. CDR3 length equals 18 residues. The CDR3 DNA reads as TGTGCCAGCAGCAAAGGGACGGGAATTAGCTCCTATAATTCACCCCTCCACTTT. Amino acids: CASSKGTGISSYNSPLHF.

In the case of this clone: At one boundary the junction diverges from the germline segment, which might be a read error. The chain employs TRBV25-1 and TRBJ1-1, with 7 bases matching TRBD1. The CDR3 loop spans 13 amino acids. Germline CDR1 is MGHDK and CDR2 is SYGVNS. This chain's CDR3 is CASSEFDRAGVLF. The DNA for the CDR3 is TGTGCCAGCAGTGAATTTGACAGGGCTGGGGTTCTCTTT.

The genes are TRBV3-1 (or the pseudogene TRBV3-2) and TRBJ2-2, with 11 bases matching TRBD1. Germline trimming cut 10 bases from V and 3 bases from J; bases unmatched to any gene: 4. The CDR3 consists of 14 residues. Germline CDR1 LGHDT, CDR2 YNNKEL (reference sequence). This CDR3 reads CATGQGAYTGELFF. The DNA of the CDR3 is TGTGCCACTGGACAGGGGGCCTACACCGGGGAGCTGTTTTTT.

Comment on this clone: This same CDR3 is encoded by further DNA sequences in the sample. The V gene is TRBV19, the J gene TRBJ2-7; possibly TRBD1 for D (6 bases). From germline, CDR1 is LNHDA and CDR2 SQIVND (reference sequence). The CDR3 has 13 amino acids. Trimming cost V 3 bases and J 2 bases, with 8 bases left between them. CDR3 region: CASSIRDTYEQYF. The CDR3 DNA reads as TGTGCCAGTAGTATTAGGGACACCTACGAGCAGTACTTC.

The chain uses TRBV5-8 and TRBJ2-5, with 8 bases fitting TRBD1. With 5 bases clipped from V and 4 bases from J, the junction kept 10 bases outside the gene matches. Germline V CDR1 and CDR2: SGHTS, YDEGEE. The CDR3 has 15 residues. CDR3 DNA: TGTGCCAGCAGAGTCGGACAGGGTAGGCGAGAGACCCAGTACTTC. Translated: CASRVGQGRRETQYF.

This chain connects TRBV5-4 to TRBJ2-3, with 7 bases identical to TRBD2. V trimming: 0 bases; J trimming: 2 bases; junction bases outside the gene matches: 6. Germline-derived CDR1 and CDR2 are SGHNT and YYREEE (reference sequence). The CDR3 totals 16 residues. The CDR3 loop reads CASSLGGGGNTDTQYF. CDR3 DNA: TGTGCCAGCAGCTTGGGTGGGGGGGGAAACACAGATACGCAGTATTTT.

The chain combines TRBV18 with TRBJ1-6; D may be TRBD1 (6 bases). The CDR3 spans 15 residues. V lost 3 bases to trimming and J lost 8 bases, with 14 bases between them. Germline V gene lookup returns CDR1 KGHSH and CDR2 LQKENI. CDR3 in amino acids: CASSPTGPGDSPLHF. The CDR3 nucleotides are TGTGCCAGCTCACCCACAGGGCCCGGTGATTCACCCCTCCACTTT. The variable domain in full, completed from reference TRBV18 and TRBJ1-6, reads NAGVMQNPRHLVRRRGQEARLRCSPMKGHSHVYWYRQLPEEGLKFMVYLQKENIIDESGMPKERFSAEFPKEGPSILRIQQVVRGDSAAYFCASSPTGPGDSPLHFGNGTRLTVT.

V and J are TRBV7-2 and TRBJ2-1; 9 nucleotides align to TRBD1. V lost 5 bases to trimming and J lost 7 bases; unmatched junction nucleotides: 6. The CDR3 loop spans 14 amino acids. Germline values: CDR1 SGHTA, CDR2 FQGNSA. CDR3 bases: TGTGCCAGCAGCAAAGGGACAGGGATGAATGAGCAGTTCTTC. Translated, it gives CASSKGTGMNEQFF.

The chain employs TRBV27 and TRBJ1-6, with a weak D call TRBD1 (6 bases). The CDR3 covers 14 residues. CDR1 is MNHEY and CDR2 is SMNVEV in the germline V gene (reference sequence). V was pared by 6 bases and J by 4 bases, with 10 bases between. CDR3 bases: TGTGCCAGCAGCCCCGGACAGTATAATTCACCCCTCCACTTT. As protein: CASSPGQYNSPLHF.

The genes are TRBV5-1 and TRBJ1-2, with TRBD1 as a possible D gene (6 bases). Trimming took 4 bases from V and 6 from J, leaving 16 bases between them. The CDR3 length is 14 residues. Germline-derived CDR1 and CDR2 are SGHRS and YFSETQ. Written as DNA, the CDR3 is TGCGCCAGCAGCCTCCTGGCAGGGGCGGATGGCTACACCTTC. It yields the protein CASSLLAGADGYTF.

This clone appeared once. This chain connects TRBV6-6 to TRBJ1-5; D is uncertain. V lost 5 bases, J lost 5 bases, and 7 bases lay in between. Germline lookup yields CDR1 MNHNY and CDR2 SVGAGI (reference sequence). The CDR3 totals 12 residues. The CDR3 nucleotides are TGTGCCAGCAGTCATACAGATCAGCCCCAGCATTTT. Amino acids: CASSHTDQPQHF.

V gene TRBV6-5 combines with J gene TRBJ2-2; 7 bases line up with TRBD2. The germline V gene encodes CDR1 MNHEY and CDR2 SVGAGI. The CDR3 spans 14 residues. The V gene end was trimmed by 10 bases and the J gene end by 1 base; junction bases not matched to a gene: 6. CDR3 bases: TGTGCCACAGACCCTAGCGGGAACACCGGGGAGCTGTTTTTT. Protein: CATDPSGNTGELFF.

J is TRBJ2-7 and V is TRBV27; no clear D gene. CDR1 and CDR2 (germline): MNHEY, SMNVEV (reference sequence). The CDR3 length is 12 residues. With 5 bases removed from V and 7 bases from J, the gap between germline ends came to 12 bases. The CDR3 loop is CASSRSHGEQYF. In DNA form, the CDR3 reads TGTGCCAGCAGTCGTAGCCATGGGGAGCAGTACTTC.

V gene TRBV4-1 combines with J gene TRBJ1-2; D gene uncertain. Germline values: CDR1 MGHRA, CDR2 YSYEKL. Trimming took off 0 bases at V and 4 bases at J, with 3 bases between the two ends. The CDR3 loop spans 12 amino acids. The CDR3 DNA is TGCGCCAGCAGCCAAGACAGCTATGGCTACACCTTC. As protein: CASSQDSYGYTF.

This clone was seen just once. V and J are TRBV2 and TRBJ2-1; the D is unclear. CDR3 length: 12 residues. Trimming removed 6 bases from V and 0 bases from J, with 3 bases in between. The germline CDR1 and CDR2 sequences are SNHLY and FYNNEI. The CDR3 bases are TGTGCCAGCAGGCGCTCCTACAATGAGCAGTTCTTC. It encodes CASRRSYNEQFF.

V gene TRBV4-2 combines with J gene TRBJ1-2, with a possible D match to TRBD1 (6 bases). Deletions cut 3 bases from V and 7 bases from J, with 15 bases between. This CDR3 is built from 14 residues. Looked up from germline, CDR1 is LGHNA and CDR2 is YNFKEQ. CDR3 loop: CASSQPNRDSGYTF. CDR3 nucleotide sequence: TGTGCCAGCAGCCAGCCGAACAGGGATAGTGGCTACACCTTC.

The gene calls are TRBV3-1 (or the pseudogene TRBV3-2) and TRBJ1-1; D unclear. The CDR3 loop spans 13 amino acids. The germline gives CDR1 LGHDT, CDR2 YNNKEL (reference sequence). V lost 1 base and J lost 4, with 7 bases in between. The DNA of the CDR3 is TGTGCCAGCAGCCAAGTTGCGGGCACTGAAGCTTTCTTT. Protein: CASSQVAGTEAFF.

The chain joins TRBV28 to TRBJ2-2; no reliable D call. V shed 7 bases and J shed 4 bases, with 10 bases lying between them. The CDR3 covers 13 residues. CDR1 is MDHEN, CDR2 SYDVKM, per germline. CDR3 region: CASKAGITGELFF. The CDR3 region has the DNA TGTGCCAGCAAAGCAGGAATCACCGGGGAGCTGTTTTTT. Full variable domain (outside the CDR3, taken from reference TRBV28 and TRBJ2-2): DVKVTQSSRYLVKRTGEKVFLECVQDMDHENMFWYRQDPGLGLRLIYFSYDVKMKEKGDIPEGYSVSREKKERFSLILESASTNQTSMYLCASKAGITGELFFGEGSRLTVL.

This clone was seen only once. The rearrangement joins TRBV6-6 to TRBJ1-2; 7 bases match TRBD1. This CDR3 is 14 amino acids long. Looked up from germline, CDR1 is MNHNY and CDR2 is SVGAGI (reference sequence). V gave up 6 bases and J gave up 7 bases; unmatched junction bases: 11. The CDR3 loop reads CASSNDRASFGYTF. The CDR3 nucleotides read TGTGCCAGCAGCAACGACAGGGCGTCTTTTGGCTACACCTTC.

The chain employs TRBV19 and TRBJ2-7, with a weak D call TRBD1 (5 bases). Trimming took off 7 bases at V and 0 bases at J, with 13 bases between the two ends. The germline gives CDR1 LNHDA, CDR2 SQIVND (reference sequence). The CDR3 loop spans 14 amino acids. The CDR3 region has the DNA TGTGCCAGTAAGGCAGGGTCTAGCTCCTACGAGCAGTACTTC. Translating it yields CASKAGSSSYEQYF.

V and J are TRBV30 and TRBJ1-3; TRBD1 matches 9 bases. Per the germline V gene, CDR1 is GTSNPN and CDR2 is SVGIG (reference sequence). V was clipped by 2 bases and J by 4 bases; unmatched bases: 3. This CDR3 has 14 residues. The CDR3 nucleotides are TGTGCCTGGAGTTACGGACAGGGGGGAAACACCATATATTTT. It encodes CAWSYGQGGNTIYF.

The chain employs TRBV18 and TRBJ2-7, with TRBD2 matching over 10 bases. There are 18 residues in the CDR3. CDR1 and CDR2 from the germline V gene are KGHSH and LQKENI. V trimming: 0 bases; J trimming: 0 bases; junction bases outside the gene matches: 8. The CDR3 protein is CASSPPSGRVSSSYEQYF. The DNA for the CDR3 is TGTGCCAGCTCACCACCGAGCGGGAGGGTCTCAAGCTCCTACGAGCAGTACTTC.

This clone was observed once. This chain uses TRBV19 with TRBJ1-4, with 7 bases aligning to TRBD1. The CDR3 is 16 amino acids. J lost 0 bases, V lost 5 bases, and 6 bases had no gene match. Germline CDR1 reads LNHDA; CDR2 reads SQIVND (reference sequence). The CDR3 coding sequence is TGTGCCAGTAGTCATCGACAGGGCCCAACTAATGAAAAACTGTTTTTT. It is translated as CASSHRQGPTNEKLFF.

J is TRBJ2-7 and V is TRBV18, with D maybe TRBD2 (5 bases). Trimming removed 2 bases from V and 1 base from J, with 9 bases in between. Germline-derived CDR1 and CDR2 are KGHSH and LQKENI. The CDR3 spans 14 residues. DNA of the CDR3: TGTGCCAGCTCACCAGTAGGACTGTCCTACGAGCAGTACTTC. It translates to CASSPVGLSYEQYF. Full variable domain (rest looked up from reference TRBV18 and TRBJ2-7): NAGVMQNPRHLVRRRGQEARLRCSPMKGHSHVYWYRQLPEEGLKFMVYLQKENIIDESGMPKERFSAEFPKEGPSILRIQQVVRGDSAAYFCASSPVGLSYEQYFGPGTRLTVT.

V gene TRBV29-1 combines with J gene TRBJ2-1; weak D call: TRBD1 (6 bases). This CDR3 region has 14 residues. From germline, CDR1 is SQVTM and CDR2 ANQGSEA. The V end was cut by 2 bases, the J end by 5 bases, with 13 bases between. Here the CDR3 reads CSVERGQGHNEQFF. CDR3 nucleotides: TGCAGCGTTGAAAGGGGTCAGGGGCACAATGAGCAGTTCTTC.

This chain connects TRBV5-8 to TRBJ2-7; 7 positions agree with TRBD1. This CDR3 spans 13 amino acids. Germline V lookup: CDR1 SGHTS, CDR2 YDEGEE. V shed 4 bases and J 5 bases; nucleotides not matched to a gene: 6. The CDR3: CASSRDSRNEQYF. The CDR3 bases are TGTGCCAGCAGCCGGGACAGTAGGAACGAGCAGTACTTC. The full variable domain, completed using reference TRBV5-8 and TRBJ2-7, is EAGVTQSPTHLIKTRGQQATLRCSPISGHTSVYWYQQALGLGLQFLLWYDEGEERNRGNFPPRFSGRQFPNYSSELNVNALELEDSALYLCASSRDSRNEQYFGPGTRLTVT.

This chain uses TRBV5-1 with TRBJ2-1; 12 positions match TRBD2. Per germline, CDR1 SGHRS and CDR2 YFSETQ. The CDR3 has 15 amino acids. The ends lost 4 bases at V and 5 bases at J; junction bases unmatched: 4. The CDR3 is CASSMTSGGNNEQFF. The CDR3 DNA follows: TGCGCCAGCAGCATGACTAGCGGGGGAAACAATGAGCAGTTCTTC.

This chain uses TRBV7-9 with TRBJ2-7; TRBD2 aligns across 7 bases. The V gene end was trimmed by 8 bases and the J gene end by 3 bases; junction bases not matched to a gene: 7. This CDR3 comprises 13 residues. The germline gives CDR1 SEHNR, CDR2 FQNEAQ (reference sequence). The CDR3 sequence is CASGGESFYEQYF. In DNA, the CDR3 is TGTGCCAGCGGGGGGGAATCTTTCTACGAGCAGTACTTC.

The chain recombines TRBV4-2 with TRBJ2-1, with 9 bases that match TRBD2. The germline CDR1 and CDR2 sequences are LGHNA and YNFKEQ. V dropped 2 bases and J dropped 7; count of bases not matched to a gene: 9. The length of the CDR3 is 16 residues. Here the CDR3 DNA reads TGTGCCAGCAGCCAACCGTGGACTAGCGAGAAGAATGAGCAGTTCTTC. This gives the protein CASSQPWTSEKNEQFF.